These 21 T cell receptor beta chains were all obtained from the same sample, sequenced in a study of T cells in Graves' hyperthyroidism and ophthalmopathy. Amplified TCR beta CDR3 regions derived from RNA transcripts. Carried out on the TCR CDR3, a first-round RT-PCR used the HTBI primer set. TCRdb recomputed calls from the multiplex PCR reads with MiXCR, one row per CDR3 protein. The repertoire includes over 700,000 distinct CDR3 sequences, roughly 40% of them detected once, and roughly 8.3% sits in the top ten. The specimen sequenced was blood. These receptors all stem from a man younger than 35 with Graves' hyperthyroidism.

The V and J genes are TRBV6-6 and TRBJ2-7; no clear D. This CDR3 is built from 12 residues. V was trimmed by 6 bases and J by 5 bases, leaving 11 bases between them. Germline V CDR1 and CDR2: MNHNY, SVGAGI (reference sequence). CDR3 sequence (DNA): TGTGCCAGCAGCCCCTACCCCCACGAGCAGTACTTC. This gives the protein CASSPYPHEQYF.

This chain connects TRBV6-2 or TRBV6-3 to TRBJ2-5; D remains ambiguous. Germline loops: CDR1 MNHEY, CDR2 SVGEGT. V was clipped by 8 bases and J by 1 base, with 11 bases between them. This CDR3 region has 13 residues. In nucleotides, the CDR3 is TGTGCCAGCCTGGCGGTAGCCCAAGAGACCCAGTACTTC. Translated: CASLAVAQETQYF.

This clonotype was seen a few times. The chain has TRBV29-1 and TRBJ1-2; the D gene is possibly TRBD1 (5 bases). V was cut by 6 bases and J by 2 bases, with 10 bases left in between. Per the germline V gene, CDR1 is SQVTM and CDR2 is ANQGSEA. This CDR3 contains 12 residues. Here the CDR3 reads CSVSGTNYGYTF. The CDR3 DNA sequence: TGCAGCGTCTCTGGGACGAACTATGGCTACACCTTC.

This clonotype was seen a single time. This clone may be a read error of a much larger clone one base away. The chain joins TRBV10-3 to TRBJ1-5, with TRBD1 matching over 10 bases. The trim removed 2 bases at V and 6 bases at J, leaving 7 bases unmatched. From germline, CDR1 is ENHRY and CDR2 SYGVKD. The CDR3 runs 16 residues. This CDR3 reads CAISEGGTGVAQPQHF. The CDR3, as DNA: TGTGCCATCAGTGAGGGAGGGACAGGGGTCGCTCAGCCCCAGCATTTT.

The rearrangement links TRBV20-1 to TRBJ2-5; D call uncertain. Germline V gene lookup returns CDR1 DFQATT and CDR2 SNEGSKA (reference sequence). CDR3 length: 12 amino acids. With 0 bases removed from V and 3 bases from J, the gap between germline ends came to 5 bases. CDR3 amino acids: CSARDLKETQYF. CDR3 bases: TGCAGTGCTAGAGATTTGAAAGAGACCCAGTACTTC.

On this clonotype itself: This may be a read error: a much more frequent sequence differs by one nucleotide. J is TRBJ2-7 and V is TRBV9, with a tentative D call TRBD2 (5 bases). V was pared by 0 bases and J by 2 bases, with 6 bases between. CDR1 is SGDLS, CDR2 YYNGEE, per germline. This CDR3 region has 13 residues. Here the CDR3 DNA reads TGTGCCAGCAGCGTAGCGGAGGCCTACGAGCAGTACTTC. Residues: CASSVAEAYEQYF.

Notes on this clonotype: Being one base from a much bigger clone, this may be a read error. The genes are TRBV7-6 and TRBJ1-4; D is unresolved. Germline lookup yields CDR1 SGHVS and CDR2 FNYEAQ. This CDR3 spans 10 amino acids. CDR3 sequence reads: CANSLGKLFF. The DNA for the CDR3 is TGTGCCAACAGCTTAGGAAAACTGTTTTTT.

Ten or more counts support this clonotype. The V and J genes are TRBV2 and TRBJ1-5; D gene uncertain. V lost 8 bases to trimming and J lost 1 base, with 9 bases between them. Germline V gene data show CDR1 as SNHLY and CDR2 as FYNNEI. This CDR3 is built from 13 residues. DNA for the CDR3: TGTGCCAGCGACCTGAGAAGCAATCAGCCCCAGCATTTT. Translation: CASDLRSNQPQHF.

The chain recombines TRBV7-9 with TRBJ1-2; 10 nucleotides align to TRBD1. Per the germline V gene, CDR1 is SEHNR and CDR2 is FQNEAQ (reference sequence). V lost 2 bases, J lost 8 bases, and 5 bases stayed unmatched. The CDR3 spans 14 residues. The CDR3 loop reads CASSLSGTGDGYTF. In DNA, the CDR3 is TGTGCCAGCAGCTTATCCGGGACAGGGGACGGCTACACCTTC.

There are many counts of this clonotype. This chain links TRBV15 with TRBJ2-5; TRBD1 matches 8 bases. With 2 bases clipped from V and 4 bases from J, the junction kept 6 bases outside the gene matches. Germline loops: CDR1 LNHNV, CDR2 YYDKDF (reference sequence). This CDR3 is 15 amino acids long. The CDR3 region has the DNA TGTGCCACCAGCAGAAACCAGGGGGCGGGAGAGACCCAGTACTTC. It is translated as CATSRNQGAGETQYF.

The chain recombines TRBV29-1 with TRBJ2-7; D not resolved. Germline assignment: CDR1 SQVTM and CDR2 ANQGSEA. CDR3 size: 12 residues. V was trimmed by 6 bases and J by 0 bases, leaving 9 bases between them. The DNA for the CDR3 is TGCAGCGTAGGTCCGGTCTCCTACGAGCAGTACTTC. This codes for CSVGPVSYEQYF.

This clonotype was observed at least ten times. The rearrangement joins TRBV29-1 to TRBJ1-1; D remains unclear. Between the trimmed V and J ends, which lost 2 bases and 4 bases, there was a span of 11 bases. There are 13 residues in the CDR3. Germline V lookup: CDR1 SQVTM, CDR2 ANQGSEA. For the CDR3, the DNA is TGCAGCGTTGAATGGCGGCTCAGCACTGAAGCTTTCTTT. Translated, it gives CSVEWRLSTEAFF.

Of note for this clonotype: Possible read error: a much larger clone is one base away. This chain links TRBV7-9 with TRBJ1-2, with D unclear. The germline V and J ends were trimmed by 4 bases and 7 bases, with 19 bases remaining between them. The CDR3 is 15 amino acids. Germline CDR1 and CDR2: SEHNR and FQNEAQ (reference sequence). CDR3 in amino acids: CASSYPRRRGFGYTF. DNA of the CDR3: TGTGCCAGCAGCTACCCCAGAAGGCGAGGGTTTGGCTACACCTTC.

This clonotype was seen only a few times. The rearrangement joins TRBV7-9 to TRBJ1-1, with D possibly TRBD1 on 6 matching bases. Trimming left V 3 bases short and J 6 bases short, with 11 bases between. Germline CDR1 reads SEHNR; CDR2 reads FQNEAQ (reference sequence). The CDR3 extends over 13 amino acids. The CDR3 DNA follows: TGTGCCAGCAGCTTGTCGGGGGCCGCTGAAGCTTTCTTT. Translation gives CASSLSGAAEAFF.

This chain uses TRBV3-1 with TRBJ1-2; D remains unclear. The CDR3 totals 11 residues. Looked up from germline, CDR1 is LGHDT and CDR2 is YNNKEL (reference sequence). V was trimmed by 5 bases and J by 8 bases, leaving 9 bases between them. CDR3 DNA sequence: TGTGCCAGCAGCACGCTACTAGGCTACACCTTC. Its translation: CASSTLLGYTF.

This clonotype appeared a few times. The rearrangement joins TRBV12-3 or TRBV12-4 to TRBJ1-2; D unresolved. The CDR3 totals 13 residues. V lost 7 bases, J lost 4 bases, and 13 bases lay in between. CDR3 DNA sequence: TGTGCCAGCAACCGTGGGGTTACCTATGGCTACACCTTC. Amino acids: CASNRGVTYGYTF.

This clonotype was picked up many times. V and J are TRBV2 and TRBJ1-2; D perhaps matches TRBD1 (5 bases). The CDR3 runs 15 residues. Germline V lookup: CDR1 SNHLY, CDR2 FYNNEI. Trimming cost V 7 bases and J 4 bases, with 19 bases left between them. CDR3 nucleotide sequence: TGTGCCAGCAATAAGGGTGTGGACATGAGCTATGGCTACACCTTC. Protein: CASNKGVDMSYGYTF.

The chain has TRBV7-9 and TRBJ1-2, with D maybe TRBD1 (5 bases). Trimming removed 2 bases at V and 7 bases at J, with 14 bases between. CDR3 length: 14 residues. Germline V CDR1 and CDR2: SEHNR, FQNEAQ (reference sequence). CDR3: CASSLPGTDCGYTF. The DNA for the CDR3 is TGTGCCAGCAGCTTACCAGGGACCGACTGTGGCTACACCTTC. The whole variable domain, remainder taken from reference TRBV7-9 and TRBJ1-2, is DTGVSQNPRHKITKRGQNVTFRCDPISEHNRLYWYRQTLGQGPEFLTYFQNEAQLEKSRLLSDRFSAERPKGSFSTLEIQRTEQGDSAMYLCASSLPGTDCGYTFGSGTRLTVV.

Note on this clonotype: One end of the junction is discordant with germline, which a read error may explain. The chain has TRBV9 and TRBJ2-7; no clear D gene. This CDR3 is built from 14 residues. Per the germline V gene, CDR1 is SGDLS and CDR2 is YYNGEE. Written as DNA, the CDR3 is TGTGCCAGCAGCGTAGGCTCAGATTCCTACGAGCAGTGCTTC. Protein: CASSVGSDSYEQCF. Full variable domain (missing parts from reference TRBV9 and TRBJ2-7): DSGVTQTPKHLITATGQRVTLRCSPRSGDLSVYWYQQSLDQGLQFLIQYYNGEERAKGNILERFSAQQFPDLHSELNLSSLELGDSALYFCASSVGSDSYEQCFGPGTRLTVT.

Details on this clonotype: A single base separates this from a much larger clone, so it may be a read error. V is TRBV7-9 and J is TRBJ2-6; D uncertain. The CDR3 spans 15 residues. Germline V gene lookup returns CDR1 SEHNR and CDR2 FQNEAQ (reference sequence). CDR3 sequence (DNA): TGTGCCGGCAGCGCCCCTGACTCTGGGGCCAACGTCCTGACTTTC. It specifies CAGSAPDSGANVLTF.

This clonotype was picked up many times. V is TRBV12-3 or TRBV12-4 and J is TRBJ1-1; D uncertain. The CDR3 sequence is 14 residues long. The germline V and J ends were trimmed by 5 bases and 1 base, with 11 bases remaining between them. In nucleotides, the CDR3 is TGTGCCAGCAGTCCTACTTCGGGGAACACTGAAGCTTTCTTT. Encoded protein: CASSPTSGNTEAFF.